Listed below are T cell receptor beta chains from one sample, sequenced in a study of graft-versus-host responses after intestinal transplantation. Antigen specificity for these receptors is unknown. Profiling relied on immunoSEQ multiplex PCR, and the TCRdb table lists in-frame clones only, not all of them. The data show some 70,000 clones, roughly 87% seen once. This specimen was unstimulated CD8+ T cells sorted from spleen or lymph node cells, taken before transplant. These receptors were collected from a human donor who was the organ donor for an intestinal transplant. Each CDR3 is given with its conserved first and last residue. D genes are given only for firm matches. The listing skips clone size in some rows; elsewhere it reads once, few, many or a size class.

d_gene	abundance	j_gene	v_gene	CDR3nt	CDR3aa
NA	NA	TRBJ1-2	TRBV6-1	TGTGCCAGCAGTGTCACCGGCCTGACAGGTGATTCCTATGGCTACACCTTC	CASSVTGLTGDSYGYTF
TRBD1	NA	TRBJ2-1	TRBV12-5	TGTGCTAGTGGGGCGACAGGGAGCTACAATGAGCAGTTCTTC	CASGATGSYNEQFF
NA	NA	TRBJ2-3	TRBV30	TGTGCCTGGAGTTCAGGGGCCGGGAGGGATACGCAGTATTTT	CAWSSGAGRDTQYF
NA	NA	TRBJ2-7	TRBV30	TGTGCCTGGAGCGTCCCTGTGGGGGCGTTTTACGAGCAGTACTTC	CAWSVPVGAFYEQYF
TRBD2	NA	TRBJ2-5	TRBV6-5	TGTGCCACCATGACTAGCGGGGGAAAGACCCAGTACTTC	CATMTSGGKTQYF
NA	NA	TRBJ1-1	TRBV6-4	TGTGCCAGCAGTGAACGGGCAGGGATTGGAACTGAAGCTTTCTTT	CASSERAGIGTEAFF
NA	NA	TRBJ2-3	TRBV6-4	TGTGCCAGCAGTGATGAGAGCACAGATACGCAGTATTTT	CASSDESTDTQYF
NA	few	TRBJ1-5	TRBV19	TGTGCCAGTAGTATAAGCAGCTCCAATCAGCCCCAGCATTTT	CASSISSSNQPQHF
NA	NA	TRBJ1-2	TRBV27	TGTGCCAGCAGTTTGTATCCAGGGGCTCATGGCTACACCTTC	CASSLYPGAHGYTF
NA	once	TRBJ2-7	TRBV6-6	TGTGCCAGCAGTTACGGGCAGGGCAAGCAGTACTTC	CASSYGQGKQYF
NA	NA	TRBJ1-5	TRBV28	TGTGCCAGCAGCACCCTCTTGCAGGAAACTACCAATCAGCCCCAGCATTTT	CASSTLLQETTNQPQHF
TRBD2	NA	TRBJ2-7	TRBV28	TGTGCCAGCAGTCTCGGGACTATCATCTACGAGCAGTACTTC	CASSLGTIIYEQYF
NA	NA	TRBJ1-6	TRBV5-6	TGTGCCAGCAGCGCCGGACGTAGGGACTCACCCCTCCACTTT	CASSAGRRDSPLHF
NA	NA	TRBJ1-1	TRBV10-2	TGCGCCAGCAGTATCGTAGAGGGAGCGTACACTGAAGCTTTCTTT	CASSIVEGAYTEAFF
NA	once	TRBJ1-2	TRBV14	TGTGCCAGCAGCCTAGGTTTGGGGGCGGCCTCTGGCTACACCTTC	CASSLGLGAASGYTF
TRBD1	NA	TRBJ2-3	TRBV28	TGTGCCAGCAGCCGGGACAGGGTCGCAGATACGCAGTATTTT	CASSRDRVADTQYF
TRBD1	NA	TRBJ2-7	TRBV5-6	TGTGCCAGCAGCTCAGGACAGGGGGCTGATTACGAGCAGTACTTC	CASSSGQGADYEQYF
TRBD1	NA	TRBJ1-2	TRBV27	TGTGCCAGCAGTCTACATAACCCCGGGACAGGGGGGATCTATGGCTACACCTTC	CASSLHNPGTGGIYGYTF
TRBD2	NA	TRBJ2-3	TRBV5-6	TGTGCCAGCAGCTTGGCCGGGACTAGCGGGGCTGTGAGCACAGATACGCAGTATTTT	CASSLAGTSGAVSTDTQYF
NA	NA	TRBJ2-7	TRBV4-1	TGCGCCAGCAGCCAAGCACCAGTAAACTACGAGCAGTACTTC	CASSQAPVNYEQYF
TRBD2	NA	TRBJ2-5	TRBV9	TGTGCCAGCAGCCCCCTTTCCCGGGGGGGGGAACAGACCCAGTACTTC	CASSPLSRGGEQTQYF
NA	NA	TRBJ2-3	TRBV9	TGTGCCAGCAGCGACGAATTGGACTACCCGACAGATACGCAGTATTTT	CASSDELDYPTDTQYF
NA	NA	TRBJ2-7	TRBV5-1	TGCGCCAGCAGCCTCAGCTCCTACGAGCAGTACTTC	CASSLSSYEQYF
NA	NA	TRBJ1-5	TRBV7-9	NA	CASSPGGSILAQHF
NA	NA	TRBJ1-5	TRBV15	TGTGCCACCAGCAAGAAGGGGGTAGGCAATCAGCCCCAGCATTTT	CATSKKGVGNQPQHF
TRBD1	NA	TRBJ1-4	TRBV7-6	TGTGCCAGCAGCCCTGGGACAGGGACCCGATCGGGACTGTTTTTT	CASSPGTGTRSGLFF
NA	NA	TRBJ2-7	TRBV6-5	TGTGCCAGCAGTGCCCAGCACGAGCAGTACTTC	CASSAQHEQYF
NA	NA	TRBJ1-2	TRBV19	TGTGCCAGTAGACCTCGGACCTTCGATGGCTACACCTTC	CASRPRTFDGYTF
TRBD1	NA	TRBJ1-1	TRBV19	TGTGCCAGTAGTTACGGAGGACAGGGGGTAGCTTTCTTT	CASSYGGQGVAFF
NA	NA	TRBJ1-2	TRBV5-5	TGTGCCAGCAGCTTGGGGGCGTGGACGGCTCATTATGGCTACACCTTC	CASSLGAWTAHYGYTF
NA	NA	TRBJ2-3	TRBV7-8	TGTGCCAGCAGCTCATTAGCGTACGGGGATAGCACAGATACGCAGTATTTT	CASSSLAYGDSTDTQYF
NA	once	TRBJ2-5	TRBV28	TGTGCCAGCAGTTCCAGGGTCTTTGGAGAGACCCAGTACTTC	CASSSRVFGETQYF
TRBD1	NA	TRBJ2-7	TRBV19	TGTGCCAGTACGAAACAGGGGGCGGATTACGAGCAGTACTTC	CASTKQGADYEQYF
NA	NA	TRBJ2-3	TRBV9	TGTGCCAGCAGCGTAGGGGGGACGATGGACACAGATACGCAGTATTTT	CASSVGGTMDTDTQYF
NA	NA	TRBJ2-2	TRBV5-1	TGCGCCAGCAGCTTTGTAGCGGCGGTCACCGGGGAGCTGTTTTTT	CASSFVAAVTGELFF
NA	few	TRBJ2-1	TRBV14	TGTGCCAGCAGCCAAGCACTTTACAATGAGCAGTTCTTC	CASSQALYNEQFF
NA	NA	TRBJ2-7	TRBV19	TGTGCCAGTAGTATAGACACCTCGCGGGTCTCCTACGAGCAGTACTTC	CASSIDTSRVSYEQYF
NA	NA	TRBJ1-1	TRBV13	TGTGCCAGCAGCTTAGTAGGGAACACTGAAGCTTTCTTT	CASSLVGNTEAFF
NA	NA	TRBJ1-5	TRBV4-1	TGCGCCAGCAGTCCCATCGTTGATAGCAATCAGCCCCAGCATTTT	CASSPIVDSNQPQHF
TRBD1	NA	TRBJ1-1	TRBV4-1	TGCGCCAGCAGCCAATTATCGACCGGGACAGGGGTGTCCGCTTTCTTT	CASSQLSTGTGVSAFF